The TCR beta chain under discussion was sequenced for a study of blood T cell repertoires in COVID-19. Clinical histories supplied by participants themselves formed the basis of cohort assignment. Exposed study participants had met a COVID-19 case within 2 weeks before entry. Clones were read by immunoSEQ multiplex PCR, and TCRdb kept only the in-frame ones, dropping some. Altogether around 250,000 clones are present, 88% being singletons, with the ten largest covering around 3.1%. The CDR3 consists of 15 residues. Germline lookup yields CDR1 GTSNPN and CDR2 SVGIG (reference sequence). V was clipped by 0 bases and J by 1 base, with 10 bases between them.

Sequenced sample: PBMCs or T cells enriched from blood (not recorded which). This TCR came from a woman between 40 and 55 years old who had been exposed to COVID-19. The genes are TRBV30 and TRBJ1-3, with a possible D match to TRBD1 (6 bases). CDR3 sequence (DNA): TGTGCCTGGAGTGTGTTAGGGGGTTCTGGAAACACCATATATTTT. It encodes CAWSVLGGSGNTIYF.